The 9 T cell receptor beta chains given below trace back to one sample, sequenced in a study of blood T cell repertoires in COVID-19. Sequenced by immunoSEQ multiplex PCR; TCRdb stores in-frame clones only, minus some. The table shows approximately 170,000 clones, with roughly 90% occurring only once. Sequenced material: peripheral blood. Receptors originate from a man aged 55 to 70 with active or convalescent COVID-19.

The CDR3 loop is CASSYSSHEQFF. The CDR3, as DNA: TGTGCCAGCAGTTACTCTAGCCATGAGCAGTTCTTC. The chain uses TRBV6-5 and TRBJ2-1; D is undetermined. The CDR3 runs to 12 residues. The V and J ends lost 0 bases and 8 bases respectively, with 5 bases between them. Germline loops: CDR1 MNHEY, CDR2 SVGAGI.

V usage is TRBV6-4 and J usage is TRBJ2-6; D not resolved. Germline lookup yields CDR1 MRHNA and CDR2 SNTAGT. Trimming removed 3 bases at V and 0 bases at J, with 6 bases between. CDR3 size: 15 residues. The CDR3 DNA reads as TGTGCCAGCAGTGAACCCAGCTCTGGGGCCAACGTCCTGACTTTC. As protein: CASSEPSSGANVLTF.

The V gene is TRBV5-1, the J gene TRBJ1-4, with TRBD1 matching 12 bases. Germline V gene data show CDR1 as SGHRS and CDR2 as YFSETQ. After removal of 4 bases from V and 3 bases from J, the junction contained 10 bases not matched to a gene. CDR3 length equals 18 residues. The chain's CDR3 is CASSLGTGGTAANEKLFF. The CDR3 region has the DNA TGCGCCAGCAGCCTAGGGACAGGGGGCACGGCGGCTAATGAAAAACTGTTTTTT. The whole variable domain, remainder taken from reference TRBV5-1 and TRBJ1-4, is KAGVTQTPRYLIKTRGQQVTLSCSPISGHRSVSWYQQTPGQGLQFLFEYFSETQRNKGNFPGRFSGRQFSNSRSEMNVSTLELGDSALYLCASSLGTGGTAANEKLFFGSGTQLSVL.

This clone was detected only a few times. CDR3 DNA: TGTGCCAGCAGCCAAGGTCTAGCGGGAGCCGGAGATACGCAGTATTTT. Protein product: CASSQGLAGAGDTQYF. The V call is TRBV14, the J call TRBJ2-3; 10 positions agree with TRBD2. Germline values: CDR1 SGHDN, CDR2 FVKESK. The CDR3 spans 16 residues. V dropped 1 base and J dropped 5; count of bases not matched to a gene: 6. The full variable domain, completed using reference TRBV14 and TRBJ2-3, is EAGVTQFPSHSVIEKGQTVTLRCDPISGHDNLYWYRRVMGKEIKFLLHFVKESKQDESGMPNNRFLAERTGGTYSTLKVQPAELEDSGVYFCASSQGLAGAGDTQYFGPGTRLTVL.

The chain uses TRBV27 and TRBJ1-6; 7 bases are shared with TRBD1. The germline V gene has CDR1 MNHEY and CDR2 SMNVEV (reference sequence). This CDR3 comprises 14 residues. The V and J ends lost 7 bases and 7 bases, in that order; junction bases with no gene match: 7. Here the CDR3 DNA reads TGTGCCAGCACCTTCGGACAGGCCAATTCACCCCTCCACTTT. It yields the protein CASTFGQANSPLHF.

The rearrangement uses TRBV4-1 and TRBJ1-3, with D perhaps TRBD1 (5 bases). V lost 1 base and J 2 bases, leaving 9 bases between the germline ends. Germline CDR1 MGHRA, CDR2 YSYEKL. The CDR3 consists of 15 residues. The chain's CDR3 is CASSQGQGAGNTIYF. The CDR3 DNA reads TGCGCCAGCAGCCAAGGTCAGGGCGCTGGAAACACCATATATTTT.

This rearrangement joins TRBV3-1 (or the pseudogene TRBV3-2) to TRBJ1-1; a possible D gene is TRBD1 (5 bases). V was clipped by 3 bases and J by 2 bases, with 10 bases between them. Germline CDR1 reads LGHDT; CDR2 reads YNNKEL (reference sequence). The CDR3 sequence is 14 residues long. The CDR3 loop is CASSHGGTNTEAFF. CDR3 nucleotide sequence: TGTGCCAGCAGCCATGGGGGGACTAACACTGAAGCTTTCTTT.

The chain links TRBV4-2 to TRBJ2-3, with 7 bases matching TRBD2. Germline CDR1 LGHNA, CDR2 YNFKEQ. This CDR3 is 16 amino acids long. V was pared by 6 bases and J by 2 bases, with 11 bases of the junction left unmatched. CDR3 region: CASSRVAGEPTDTQYF. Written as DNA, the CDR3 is TGTGCCAGCAGTCGTGTAGCGGGTGAGCCCACAGATACGCAGTATTTT.

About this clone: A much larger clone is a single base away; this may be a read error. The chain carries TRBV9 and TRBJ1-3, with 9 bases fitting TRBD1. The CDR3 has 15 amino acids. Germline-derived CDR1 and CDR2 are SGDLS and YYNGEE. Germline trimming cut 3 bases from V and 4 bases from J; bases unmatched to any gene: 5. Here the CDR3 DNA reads TGTGCCAGCAGCGCCGGGACAGGGTTCGGAAACACCATATATTTT. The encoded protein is CASSAGTGFGNTIYF. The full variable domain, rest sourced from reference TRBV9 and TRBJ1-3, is DSGVTQTPKHLITATGQRVTLRCSPRSGDLSVYWYQQSLDQGLQFLIQYYNGEERAKGNILERFSAQQFPDLHSELNLSSLELGDSALYFCASSAGTGFGNTIYFGEGSWLTVV.